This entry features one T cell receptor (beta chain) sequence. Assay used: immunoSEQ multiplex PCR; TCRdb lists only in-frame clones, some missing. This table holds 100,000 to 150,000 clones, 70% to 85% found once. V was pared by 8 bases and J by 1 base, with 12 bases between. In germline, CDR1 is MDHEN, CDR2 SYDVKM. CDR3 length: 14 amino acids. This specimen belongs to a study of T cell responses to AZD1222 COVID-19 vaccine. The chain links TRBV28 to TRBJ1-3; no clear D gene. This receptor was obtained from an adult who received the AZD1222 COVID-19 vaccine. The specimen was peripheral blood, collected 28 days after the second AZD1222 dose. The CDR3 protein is CASGRARSGNTIYF. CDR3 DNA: TGTGCCAGCGGGCGGGCCCGGTCTGGAAACACCATATATTTT.